One and the same sample provided the 17 T cell receptor beta chains below, sequenced in a study of cytomegalovirus exposure and HLA in healthy donors. This PCR relied on a set of 60 Vbeta primers and 13 Jbeta primers. Generated by immunoSEQ multiplex PCR, the TCRdb table keeps only in-frame clones and is missing some. The data show about 76,000 clones, about 77% seen once. The sample consisted of PBMCs. Receptors originate from a male donor in good health and CMV-seropositive.

A few counts support this clone. The J gene is TRBJ1-5, the V gene TRBV28; D gene ambiguous. The CDR3 is 13 amino acids. CDR1 MDHEN and CDR2 SYDVKM come from the germline V gene. Trimming left V 3 bases short and J 5 bases short, with 8 bases between. This CDR3 is CASSFELDQPQHF. As DNA, the CDR3 is TGTGCCAGCAGTTTTGAGTTAGATCAGCCCCAGCATTTT. The full variable domain, in which reference TRBV28 and TRBJ1-5 provide the parts outside the CDR3, is DVKVTQSSRYLVKRTGEKVFLECVQDMDHENMFWYRQDPGLGLRLIYFSYDVKMKEKGDIPEGYSVSREKKERFSLILESASTNQTSMYLCASSFELDQPQHFGDGTRLSIL.

J is TRBJ2-7 and V is TRBV13; a weak D match, TRBD1 (8 bases). The CDR3 covers 16 residues. Trimming stripped 5 bases from V and 2 bases from J, with 19 bases between. The V gene's germline CDR1 is PRHDT and CDR2 FYEKMQ (reference sequence). The CDR3 is CASSPPDREGTYEQYF. DNA for the CDR3: TGTGCCAGCAGCCCCCCGGACAGGGAGGGAACCTACGAGCAGTACTTC.

V is TRBV28 and J is TRBJ2-7; 11 bases fit TRBD1. V dropped 6 bases and J dropped 3; count of bases not matched to a gene: 7. Germline lookup yields CDR1 MDHEN and CDR2 SYDVKM. This CDR3 is built from 15 residues. CDR3 loop: CASRFAGTGGYEQYF. In nucleotides, the CDR3 is TGTGCCAGCAGATTTGCCGGGACAGGGGGCTACGAGCAGTACTTC. Supplemented by reference TRBV28 and TRBJ2-7, the full variable domain reads DVKVTQSSRYLVKRTGEKVFLECVQDMDHENMFWYRQDPGLGLRLIYFSYDVKMKEKGDIPEGYSVSREKKERFSLILESASTNQTSMYLCASRFAGTGGYEQYFGPGTRLTVT.

This clone was observed once. The CDR3 nucleotides are TGTGCCAGTCGACAGGCGGAGAGCGGTGGCTACACCTTC. It specifies CASRQAESGGYTF. The chain employs TRBV2 and TRBJ1-2; possibly TRBD1 for D (6 bases). Trimming took 9 bases from V and 7 from J, leaving 18 bases between them. Germline V gene data show CDR1 as SNHLY and CDR2 as FYNNEI. This CDR3 comprises 13 residues. Filled out from reference TRBV2 and TRBJ1-2, the complete variable domain reads EPEVTQTPSHQVTQMGQEVILRCVPISNHLYFYWYRQILGQKVEFLVSFYNNEISEKSEIFDDQFSVERPDGSNFTLKIRSTKLEDSAMYFCASRQAESGGYTFGSGTRLTVV.

This rearrangement joins TRBV2 to TRBJ2-6; 7 bases line up with TRBD1. The germline V gene has CDR1 SNHLY and CDR2 FYNNEI. This CDR3 region has 18 residues. V shed 6 bases and J 1 base; nucleotides not matched to a gene: 12. This CDR3 is CASRGWGQFPSGANVLTF. CDR3 bases: TGTGCCAGCAGAGGTTGGGGACAGTTTCCTTCTGGGGCCAACGTCCTGACTTTC. The full variable domain, completed using reference TRBV2 and TRBJ2-6, is EPEVTQTPSHQVTQMGQEVILRCVPISNHLYFYWYRQILGQKVEFLVSFYNNEISEKSEIFDDQFSVERPDGSNFTLKIRSTKLEDSAMYFCASRGWGQFPSGANVLTFGAGSRLTVL.

The chain carries TRBV6-1 and TRBJ2-7, with TRBD2 identical over 7 bases. Unmatched junction bases numbered 7, after V lost 1 base and J lost 4 bases. The length of the CDR3 is 15 residues. Germline CDR1 and CDR2: MNHNS and SASEGT. CDR3 coding DNA: TGTGCCAGCAGTGAAGGGGGGGGAGGGAGTTACGAGCAGTACTTC. Translated: CASSEGGGGSYEQYF.

This sequence joins TRBV11-1 and TRBJ2-4, with 8 bases matching TRBD1. The CDR3 runs 13 residues. Trimming took 5 bases from V and 6 from J; bases not matched to a gene: 3. Looked up from germline, CDR1 is SGHAT and CDR2 is FQDESV (reference sequence). CDR3 residues: CASSTQGGNIQYF. CDR3 coding DNA: TGTGCCAGCAGCACACAGGGGGGAAACATTCAGTACTTC.

The rearrangement uses TRBV25-1 and TRBJ2-7; D is unresolved. Deletions cut 4 bases from V and 3 bases from J, with 10 bases between. The germline V gene encodes CDR1 MGHDK and CDR2 SYGVNS. This CDR3 is 13 amino acids long. The CDR3 here is CASSVGANYEQYF. The DNA for the CDR3 is TGTGCCAGCAGTGTGGGCGCCAACTACGAGCAGTACTTC.

This clone showed up just a few times. The V and J genes are TRBV6-5 and TRBJ2-7; tentatively, D is TRBD1 (6 bases). Trimming removed 2 bases from V and 3 bases from J, with 11 bases in between. Germline V gives CDR1 MNHEY, CDR2 SVGAGI. CDR3 length: 14 amino acids. CDR3 residues: CASSYDRKNYEQYF. CDR3 bases: TGTGCCAGCAGTTACGACAGGAAGAACTACGAGCAGTACTTC.

This clone was seen a few times. The rearrangement joins TRBV10-2 to TRBJ1-1; a weak D match, TRBD1 (6 bases). CDR3 size: 14 residues. The V gene lost 4 bases and the J gene lost 5 bases, with 14 bases spanning the gap. Germline lookup yields CDR1 WSHSY and CDR2 SAAADI. This CDR3 is CASSVTGTWTEAFF. Written as DNA, the CDR3 is TGCGCCAGCAGTGTCACCGGGACATGGACTGAAGCTTTCTTT.

The chain uses TRBV7-9 and TRBJ2-5, with 13 bases matching TRBD2. This CDR3 is 19 amino acids long. J lost 3 bases, V lost 2 bases, and 12 bases had no gene match. Germline V gives CDR1 SEHNR, CDR2 FQNEAQ (reference sequence). The CDR3 here is CASSLTWGFGTSGEETQYF. The CDR3 DNA follows: TGTGCCAGCAGCTTAACTTGGGGTTTCGGGACTAGCGGGGAAGAGACCCAGTACTTC.

The CDR3, as DNA: TGTGCCAGCAGCTTAGGCCTTGGACAGTCCGAGACCCAGTACTTC. As protein: CASSLGLGQSETQYF. This chain joins TRBV7-9 and TRBJ2-5; TRBD1 might be the D (6 bases). The CDR3 length is 15 residues. In germline, CDR1 is SEHNR, CDR2 FQNEAQ (reference sequence). V shed 1 base and J shed 5 bases, with 14 bases lying between them.

V and J are TRBV30 and TRBJ1-1; 12 bases fit TRBD1. V lost 4 bases and J lost 0; bases outside the gene matches: 12. CDR1 is GTSNPN, CDR2 SVGIG, per germline (reference sequence). This CDR3 has 18 residues. The CDR3 nucleotides are TGTGCCTGGACTGGGACAGGGGGCATATGGGTTTTGAACACTGAAGCTTTCTTT. Encoded protein: CAWTGTGGIWVLNTEAFF.

The V call is TRBV18, the J call TRBJ2-7; TRBD1 agrees at 11 bases. V lost 4 bases, J lost 0 bases, and 5 bases stayed unmatched. The CDR3 length is 16 residues. The germline V gene has CDR1 KGHSH and CDR2 LQKENI. CDR3 bases: TGTGCCAGCTCACGGAGGGGGACAGGGGGCTCCTACGAGCAGTACTTC. Its translation: CASSRRGTGGSYEQYF.

V usage is TRBV12-5 and J usage is TRBJ2-5, with 8 nucleotides matching TRBD1. Germline CDR1 reads LGHNT; CDR2 reads FRNRAP. The CDR3 has 18 amino acids. V lost 0 bases, J lost 4 bases, and 13 bases stayed unmatched. The CDR3 region is CASGLVQESQGARETQYF. CDR3 nucleotides: TGTGCTAGTGGTTTGGTACAAGAAAGTCAGGGGGCTCGAGAGACCCAGTACTTC.

This chain connects TRBV30 to TRBJ1-5, with 10 bases identical to TRBD1. The CDR3 covers 15 residues. The germline V gene has CDR1 GTSNPN and CDR2 SVGIG (reference sequence). Trimming at V came to 2 bases and at J to 5 bases, leaving 6 bases not matched to a gene. The CDR3 DNA reads TGTGCCTGGAGTAGAATCGGGACAGGGGATCAGCCCCAGCATTTT. Its protein product is CAWSRIGTGDQPQHF. Looking up the rest from reference TRBV30 and TRBJ1-5 gives the full variable domain: SQTIHQWPATLVQPVGSPLSLECTVEGTSNPNLYWYRQAAGRGLQLLFYSVGIGQISSEVPQNLSASRPQDRQFILSSKKLLLSDSGFYLCAWSRIGTGDQPQHFGDGTRLSIL.

The V and J genes are TRBV2 and TRBJ1-2; D uncertain. CDR1 and CDR2 (germline): SNHLY, FYNNEI. The length of the CDR3 is 13 residues. The V end was cut by 0 bases, the J end by 7 bases, with 9 bases between. The CDR3 DNA reads TGTGCCAGCAGTGAAGCTGGGCGTGGTGGCTACACCTTC. Its protein product is CASSEAGRGGYTF.